This TCR beta chain was retrieved from a study of T cell responses to AZD1222 COVID-19 vaccine (dated by TCRdb to the early 2020s). Regarding the study in general: AZD1222 recipients whose second dose came at about 4 weeks and those whose second dose came at about 12 weeks were combined into one group, since spike-specific TCR depth and breadth did not differ between the two schedules. A total of 233 trial participants underwent TCR sequencing, of whom some 210 received two doses of AZD1222 and some 25 received two doses of the MenACWY control vaccine. Enrollment into the trials was organized by age into subgroups of 18-55, 56-69 and 70-plus years, and those subgroups contained roughly 140, 27 and 60 TCR-sequenced participants, respectively.

The CDR3 regions of human TCRbeta chains were analyzed by immunosequencing. In the paper's pipeline: Repertoire TCRs were matched against a reference library of SARS-CoV-2-specific TCRs generated with the MIRA antigen-specificity platform. Breadth was defined as the fraction of unique TCRs that were SARS-CoV-2-associated. Depth was defined as the fraction of total T cells that were SARS-CoV-2-associated. Using the MIRA data, each spike-specific TCR was mapped to the spike region that the TCR reacts to and placed in a CD4 or CD8 class. Log10-transformed breadth and depth values were compared by one-way ANOVA with Sidak's multiple comparisons tests. This is the immuneACCESS table as TCRdb keeps it, with only in-frame sequences that have V and J called. A part of the clones is gone; compared with another copy, unresolved V genes explain less than half, and the rest is unexplained. Clone size and the V and J calls come from that table; the DNA yielded D and trimming. This sample has roughly 130,000 clones in its table, and roughly 93% of those were observed once. The top ten constitute under 7.5% of the sample.

Explained via the paper, the time point label denotes: baseline before first vaccination. The vaccinee samples were drawn from two UK trials, COV001 and COV002, one of which was a single-blind randomized controlled phase 2/3 trial testing AZD1222 (ChAdOx1 nCoV-19) in healthy adults. For TCRbeta chain sequencing, PBMC samples were collected from trial participants at day 0 and at day 28 after the second dose. Overall results and qualifications from the work: The whole spike protein was spanned by vaccine-associated CD4 TCRs, and dominant responses were seen in regions 160-218 and 743-854. Spike-specific TCR breadth and depth rose significantly after two AZD1222 doses compared with day 0 and with MenACWY recipients. Because no samples from the day 14 peak response were available, repertoires could be characterized only after the peak T cell response. Participants were mostly white British, with more females than males. The authors suggested clonal diversity may have been underestimated. Conclusions about previously exposed vaccinees are limited, since just six AZD1222 recipients were seropositive for SARS-CoV-2 at baseline. In the small 56-69-year group, the increase in depth fell short of significance, most likely because of low power. Reportedly, almost half of the unique spike-specific TCRs recognized epitopes lying outside the regions that are mutated in the B.1.351 and B.1.1.7 variants.

To note about this clone: The clone's antigen remains unknown. No quality values exist for individual bases; no much larger clone is one base distant.

Including the terminal cysteine and phenylalanine, the CDR3 comprises 16 residues. Left in the record is the CDR3 DNA by itself, 48 bases read in frame from the first base. Based on the germline V gene (reference sequence), the CDR1 and CDR2 sequences are SSHAT and FNYEAQ. Clipping removes 5 bases from V and 1 base from J, with 4 as the unmatched junction base count. This clonotype was obtained from an adult in good health. The sample consisted of peripheral blood, taken on day 0 of AZD1222 vaccination. This receptor chain uses TRBV7-7 and TRBJ2-5, with 13 central nucleotides matching TRBD2. The DNA sequence is as follows: TGTGCCAGCAGCCTGGGACTAGCGGGATCCCAAGAGACCCAGTACTTC. Its protein reads: CASSLGLAGSQETQYF. The full variable domain, with segments outside the CDR3 supplied by the reference TRBV7-7 and TRBJ2-5 proteins, appears as GAGVSQSPRYKVTKRGQDVTLRCDPISSHATLYWYQQALGQGPEFLTYFNYEAQPDKSGLPSDRFSAERPEGSISTLTIQRTEQRDSAMYRCASSLGLAGSQETQYFGPGTRLLVL.